One sample yielded the 25 T cell receptor beta chains listed below, sequenced in a study of CD8+CD57+ T cells in acquired aplastic anemia. TCR beta VDJ and CDR3 profiles were obtained from a genomic DNA template. TCRdb redid the calling of the reads with MiXCR, one entry per CDR3 protein. The table lists 100,000 to 150,000 distinct CDR3 sequences, over 45% of them singletons. The sample taken for sequencing was sorted CD4+, CD8+, or CD8+CD57+ T cells (not recorded which) from PBMCs. The receptors derive from a human donor in good health, serving as a control.

This clonotype was observed at least ten times. This rearrangement joins TRBV5-1 to TRBJ2-2, with 9 bases fitting TRBD1. The germline CDR1 and CDR2 sequences are SGHRS and YFSETQ. After removal of 4 bases from V and 5 bases from J, the junction contained 6 bases not matched to a gene. The CDR3 sequence is 15 residues long. In DNA form, the CDR3 reads TGCGCCAGCAGCGTGGGACAGGGATTTACCGGGGAGCTGTTTTTT. It specifies CASSVGQGFTGELFF.

This chain links TRBV19 with TRBJ1-1; D call uncertain. This CDR3 region has 12 residues. Looked up from germline, CDR1 is LNHDA and CDR2 is SQIVND (reference sequence). Trimming cost V 6 bases and J 1 base, with 6 bases left between them. CDR3 amino acids: CASSTRNTEAFF. In DNA, the CDR3 is TGTGCCAGTAGCACAAGGAACACTGAAGCTTTCTTT.

CDR3 sequence (DNA): TGCGCCAGCAGTGAGGACAGGGGTTCACCCCTCCACTTT. Amino acids: CASSEDRGSPLHF. V and J are TRBV10-1 and TRBJ1-6, with 8 nucleotides matching TRBD1. This CDR3 contains 13 residues. V lost 2 bases to trimming and J lost 9 bases; unmatched junction nucleotides: 0. Germline loops: CDR1 WNHNN, CDR2 SYGVQD (reference sequence).

In regard to this clonotype: This may stem from a read error, because a much larger clone lies one nucleotide away. The J gene is TRBJ1-5, the V gene TRBV6-5, with D perhaps TRBD1 (6 bases). The CDR3 has 14 residues. V shed 2 bases and J shed 7 bases, with 12 bases lying between them. CDR1 is MNHEY and CDR2 is SVGAGI in the germline V gene. This CDR3 is CASSYGRGGQPQHF. The DNA for the CDR3 is TGTGCCAGCAGTTACGGTCGGGGGGGCCAGCCCCAGCATTTT.

The CDR3 loop reads CSARIQGGNYGYTF. CDR3 sequence (DNA): TGCAGTGCTAGAATACAGGGGGGGAACTATGGCTACACCTTC. The V gene is TRBV20-1, the J gene TRBJ1-2, with 8 nucleotides matching TRBD1. The CDR3 is 14 residues long. Germline trimming cut 2 bases from V and 2 bases from J; bases unmatched to any gene: 4. CDR1 is DFQATT, CDR2 SNEGSKA, per germline (reference sequence).

This CDR3 reads CSVLPGLVVETQYF. The CDR3 DNA sequence: TGCAGCGTCCTACCGGGACTAGTAGTTGAGACCCAGTACTTC. The chain is built from TRBV29-1 and TRBJ2-5, with 8 bases fitting TRBD2. This CDR3 is built from 14 residues. Germline V CDR1 and CDR2: SQVTM, ANQGSEA. V lost 6 bases to trimming and J lost 5 bases; unmatched junction nucleotides: 11.

This clonotype was counted ten times or more. The chain is built from TRBV7-8 and TRBJ2-7, with D hard to call. CDR3 length equals 14 residues. The V gene lost 5 bases and the J gene lost 2 bases, with 13 bases spanning the gap. Germline loops: CDR1 SGHVS, CDR2 FQNEAQ. CDR3 loop: CASSGTRAPYEQYF. The CDR3 nucleotides are TGTGCCAGCAGCGGCACCCGGGCCCCCTACGAGCAGTACTTC.

This clonotype was seen repeatedly, ten times or more. The CDR3 here is CASSFPSSRGVSYEQYF. CDR3 sequence (DNA): TGTGCCAGCAGCTTCCCATCCTCCCGGGGGGTCTCCTACGAGCAGTACTTC. This chain uses TRBV7-3 with TRBJ2-7; 7 bases are shared with TRBD2. Looked up from germline, CDR1 is SGHTA and CDR2 is FQGTGA. There are 17 residues in the CDR3. The ends lost 3 bases at V and 0 bases at J; junction bases unmatched: 11.

Notes on this clonotype: Being one base from a much bigger clone, this may be a read error. The gene calls are TRBV10-3 and TRBJ2-1; 8 positions agree with TRBD2. This CDR3 is 14 amino acids long. Per germline, CDR1 ENHRY and CDR2 SYGVKD. The J segment lost 3 bases and the V segment lost 5 bases, leaving 3 bases of the junction unmatched. The CDR3 loop reads CAISPRGGYNEQFF. Written as DNA, the CDR3 is TGTGCCATCAGTCCTCGGGGGGGCTACAATGAGCAGTTCTTC.

The chain uses TRBV29-1 and TRBJ2-7; D unclear. The CDR3 length is 12 residues. Germline assignment: CDR1 SQVTM and CDR2 ANQGSEA. Trimming stripped 1 base from V and 0 bases from J, with 4 bases between. The CDR3 DNA reads TGCAGCGTTGAAGCCTCCTCCTACGAGCAGTACTTC. This sequence encodes CSVEASSYEQYF.

The CDR3 DNA sequence: TGTGCCAGCAGTTTCTATGTGGGTGAAAAACTGTTTTTT. This translates into CASSFYVGEKLFF. The genes are TRBV7-3 and TRBJ1-4; D unclear. This CDR3 has 13 amino acids. Germline values: CDR1 SGHTA, CDR2 FQGTGA. Trimming shortened V by 6 bases and J by 7 bases, and 12 bases separated the two germline ends.

The gene calls are TRBV6-4 and TRBJ1-6; 8 bases are shared with TRBD1. The CDR3 sequence is 15 residues long. The V gene end was trimmed by 4 bases and the J gene end by 6 bases; junction bases not matched to a gene: 5. Germline CDR1 reads MRHNA; CDR2 reads SNTAGT. The CDR3 region is CASSAGQGPNSPLHF. The CDR3 DNA follows: TGTGCCAGCAGTGCAGGACAGGGCCCTAATTCACCCCTCCACTTT.

The V and J genes are TRBV7-2 and TRBJ1-2; TRBD1 matches 8 bases. CDR1 and CDR2 (germline): SGHTA, FQGNSA. The CDR3 has 14 amino acids. The trim removed 5 bases at V and 8 bases at J, leaving 10 bases unmatched. CDR3 in amino acids: CASSTHGQGWGYTF. The CDR3, as DNA: TGTGCCAGCAGCACCCACGGACAGGGCTGGGGCTACACCTTC.

This clonotype was detected many times. The rearrangement joins TRBV12-3 or TRBV12-4 to TRBJ2-3; D call uncertain. This CDR3 spans 14 amino acids. The germline V and J ends were trimmed by 3 bases and 5 bases, with 12 bases remaining between them. In nucleotides, the CDR3 is TGTGCCAGCAGTTTGACTCCCTCGAGAGATACGCAGTATTTT. It yields the protein CASSLTPSRDTQYF.

This clonotype was picked up one time. The chain is built from TRBV5-5 and TRBJ1-2, with D perhaps matching TRBD1 (5 bases). Germline CDR1 reads SGHKS; CDR2 reads YYEKEE (reference sequence). The CDR3 is 13 amino acids. The V and J ends lost 0 bases and 7 bases respectively, with 10 bases between them. CDR3 coding DNA: TGTGCCAGCAGCTTGGTTGGAGGGGTTGGCTACACCTTC. Protein sequence: CASSLVGGVGYTF.

The rearrangement joins TRBV20-1 to TRBJ1-2; D is perhaps TRBD1 (6 bases). This CDR3 is built from 12 residues. In germline, CDR1 is DFQATT, CDR2 SNEGSKA (reference sequence). With 8 bases removed from V and 4 bases from J, the gap between germline ends came to 14 bases. The CDR3 region is CSPEGGIYGYTF. CDR3 bases: TGCAGTCCGGAGGGGGGGATCTATGGCTACACCTTC.

V usage is TRBV11-2 and J usage is TRBJ2-7; TRBD1 or TRBD2 may be the D gene (5 bases each). This CDR3 is built from 14 residues. V lost 6 bases to trimming and J lost 7 bases, with 19 bases between them. In germline, CDR1 is SGHAT, CDR2 FQNNGV. CDR3 residues: CASSSWGKTGEQYF. DNA of the CDR3: TGTGCCAGCAGTTCCTGGGGGAAGACTGGTGAGCAGTACTTC. Drawing the rest from reference TRBV11-2 and TRBJ2-7, the complete variable domain is EAGVAQSPRYKIIEKRQSVAFWCNPISGHATLYWYQQILGQGPKLLIQFQNNGVVDDSQLPKDRFSAERLKGVDSTLKIQPAKLEDSAVYLCASSSWGKTGEQYFGPGTRLTVT.

Comments on this clonotype: A read error is likely, as this CDR3 ends without the conserved phenylalanine or tryptophan. The limits of the CDR3 on the DNA are not certain, so only TCRdb's listed CDR3 is given. This rearrangement joins TRBV7-2 to TRBJ1-6. Germline V lookup: CDR1 SGHTA, CDR2 FQGNSA. The CDR3 region is 9 residues in length, termini included. CDR3 amino acids: CASSSPTNY.

This rearrangement joins TRBV7-7 to TRBJ2-7; D remains ambiguous. CDR1 SSHAT and CDR2 FNYEAQ come from the germline V gene (reference sequence). V was cut by 1 base and J by 0 bases, with 4 bases left in between. This CDR3 has 13 residues. In DNA form, the CDR3 reads TGTGCCAGCAGCTTAGAGCGCTCCTACGAGCAGTACTTC. It codes for CASSLERSYEQYF.

In the case of this clonotype: Germline is not matched at one junction end, which may reflect a read error. V is TRBV7-9 and J is TRBJ2-7, with D maybe TRBD1 (6 bases). This CDR3 region has 14 residues. Germline-derived CDR1 and CDR2 are SEHNR and FQNEAQ (reference sequence). CDR3 nucleotide sequence: TGTGCCAGCAGCTTAGGGCAGGGGCACTATGAGCAGCACTTC. As protein: CASSLGQGHYEQHF.

Of note for this clonotype: Germline and junction disagree at one end, which may indicate a read error. This sequence joins TRBV3-1 and TRBJ2-3; D is perhaps TRBD2 (7 bases). The length of the CDR3 is 15 residues. Germline CDR1 and CDR2: LGHDT and YNNKEL (reference sequence). Written as DNA, the CDR3 is TGTGCCAGCTGCCAGCGGGGCGGGGGCGCAGATACGCAGTATTTT. This translates into CASCQRGGGADTQYF.

This clonotype was detected a few times. This sequence joins TRBV29-1 and TRBJ2-7; the D is unclear. The V and J ends lost 6 bases and 3 bases respectively, with 12 bases between them. CDR1 is SQVTM and CDR2 is ANQGSEA in the germline V gene. The CDR3 has 12 amino acids. The CDR3 DNA reads TGCAGCGTGGCAGCGACGTACTACGAGCAGTACTTC. Amino acid sequence: CSVAATYYEQYF.

This clonotype was seen repeatedly, ten times or more. The CDR3 spells CASSPVAGASGEQYF. The CDR3 DNA sequence: TGTGCCAGTAGTCCTGTTGCGGGGGCTTCTGGCGAGCAGTACTTC. The chain recombines TRBV19 with TRBJ2-7; TRBD2 might be the D (7 bases). The V end was cut by 5 bases, the J end by 6 bases, with 20 bases between. This CDR3 is built from 15 residues. Germline V CDR1 and CDR2: LNHDA, SQIVND (reference sequence). Looking up the rest from reference TRBV19 and TRBJ2-7 gives the full variable domain: DGGITQSPKYLFRKEGQNVTLSCEQNLNHDAMYWYRQDPGQGLRLIYYSQIVNDFQKGDIAEGYSVSREKKESFPLTVTSAQKNPTAFYLCASSPVAGASGEQYFGPGTRLTVT.

This clonotype was seen a handful of times. V is TRBV10-3 and J is TRBJ2-1, with no clear D. The CDR3 is made up of 11 amino acids. Germline V gene lookup returns CDR1 ENHRY and CDR2 SYGVKD. V lost 2 bases and J 6 bases, leaving 2 bases between the germline ends. The CDR3 DNA reads TGTGCCATCAGTGAGGGCAATGAGCAGTTCTTC. Translating gives CAISEGNEQFF.

The rearrangement joins TRBV7-8 to TRBJ1-2; TRBD1 aligns across 10 bases. Germline CDR1 and CDR2: SGHVS and FQNEAQ. Unmatched junction bases numbered 6, after V lost 1 base and J lost 4 bases. The CDR3 has 16 residues. The CDR3 DNA follows: TGTGCCAGCAGCTTAGGATTCGGGACAGGGGTCTATGGCTACACCTTC. Its protein product is CASSLGFGTGVYGYTF.